The table lists the clone carrying this TCR beta chain with a few counts. The CDR3 spans 14 residues. Trimming removed 3 bases at V and 7 bases at J, with 15 bases between. Germline values: CDR1 SEHNR, CDR2 FQNEAQ (reference sequence). It was with 60 Vbeta and 13 Jbeta primers that the PCR ran. Sequencing used immunoSEQ multiplex PCR; TCRdb keeps in-frame clones, though not all of them. The sample has roughly 130,000 clones, 73% seen once; the top ten hold about 1.2%. This entry is derived from a study of cytomegalovirus exposure and HLA in healthy donors. This chain links TRBV7-9 with TRBJ1-1; D is unresolved. Material for sequencing was PBMCs. The receptor comes from a woman aged 40 to 49 in good health and CMV-seronegative. The DNA for the CDR3 is TGTGCCAGCAGCTTCTTAGTTGGTACGGGTGAAGCTTTCTTT. Encoded protein: CASSFLVGTGEAFF.